This T cell receptor beta chain was obtained from a study of blood T cells in healthy people across ages. There are 15 residues in the CDR3. V was clipped by 1 base and J by 1 base, with 9 bases between them. CDR1 MNHEY and CDR2 SMNVEV come from the germline V gene (reference sequence). The authors ran a second PCR of about 7 to 11 cycles using a sample-barcoded 5' primer and a J-beta primer mix. A template-switch adaptor with 12 random nucleotides tagged each cDNA molecule. MiXCR was run by TCRdb on the 5' RACE reads, yielding one entry per CDR3 protein. The sample includes roughly 1,500,000 distinct CDR3 sequences, about 40% of them seen just once.

The material sequenced was blood. The sequence derives from a woman under 30 in good health. The rearrangement links TRBV27 to TRBJ2-3, with D uncertain. The CDR3 DNA reads TGTGCCAGCAGTTTATTGAGACGGGGCACAGATACGCAGTATTTT. It yields the protein CASSLLRRGTDTQYF.